The sequence of this TCR beta chain was determined in a study of cytomegalovirus exposure and HLA in healthy donors. PCR used 60 Vbeta primers and 13 Jbeta primers. The method was immunoSEQ multiplex PCR; TCRdb's version includes in-frame clones alone and lacks a portion of them. Of tens of thousands of clones listed, 80% were seen once; the top ten hold about 34%. The sample was PBMCs. This TCR derives from a man over 45 in good health and CMV-seropositive.

The CDR3 protein is CASSRTPQETQYF. The DNA of the CDR3 is TGTGCCAGCAGTCGGACACCCCAAGAGACCCAGTACTTC. V gene TRBV7-9 combines with J gene TRBJ2-5; possibly TRBD1 for D (5 bases). CDR1 and CDR2 from the germline V gene are SEHNR and FQNEAQ (reference sequence). The CDR3 totals 13 residues. V shed 6 bases and J shed 1 base, with 9 bases lying between them.